The clone carrying this T cell receptor beta chain was found many times. TCRbeta library preparation incorporated unique molecular identifiers. TCRdb re-derived calls from the PCR reads in MiXCR, one entry per CDR3 protein. Among about 200,000 distinct CDR3 sequences listed, 7.5% to 9.5% were seen once. Trimming cost V 7 bases and J 4 bases; bases outside gene matches: 15. The germline V gene has CDR1 SQVTM and CDR2 ANQGSEA. The CDR3 runs 15 residues. This record comes from a study of T-cell reconstitution after alpha-beta-depleted transplantation in children. Specimen: PBMCs, mostly from graft donor cells, collected 360 days after TCRalphabeta/CD19-depleted stem cell transplant. The chain joins TRBV29-1 to TRBJ1-2, with 7 bases fitting TRBD1. The TCR originated in a male patient between 2 and 10 years old who had a stem cell transplant for acute myeloid leukemia, so the T cells may come from the graft donor. The chain's CDR3 is CSAAGQTPIFYGYTF. The CDR3 region has the DNA TGCAGCGCAGCGGGACAGACCCCAATCTTCTATGGCTACACCTTC. Complete variable domain (other parts from reference TRBV29-1 and TRBJ1-2): SAVISQKPSRDICQRGTSLTIQCQVDSQVTMMFWYRQQPGQSLTLIATANQGSEATYESGFVIDKFPISRPNLTFSTLTVSNMSPEDSSIYLCSAAGQTPIFYGYTFGSGTRLTVV.